Detailed here is one TCR beta chain. These data belong to a study of blood T cell repertoires in COVID-19. Study information: Nucleic acid was either cDNA or gDNA, and it came from T cells, B-cell-depleted T cells, or PBMCs.

Clones were read by immunoSEQ multiplex PCR, and TCRdb kept only the in-frame ones, dropping some. This sample has approximately 100,000 clones, with approximately 92% found just once. Per the germline V gene, CDR1 is SGHAT and CDR2 is FQNNGV. The CDR3 runs to 14 residues. J gave up 4 bases and V 1 base, and 3 bases lay outside the gene matches. This clonotype was sampled from a woman of 80 years or more with active COVID-19. J is TRBJ1-1 and V is TRBV11-2; TRBD1 matches at 7 bases. The sequencing input was peripheral blood. CDR3 DNA sequence: TGTGCCAGCAGCTTAGTTACAGGGGCCACTGAAGCTTTCTTT. Residues: CASSLVTGATEAFF.